This entry describes one TCR beta chain. Its antigen is currently unknown. The data are from a study of CXCR3-negative and CXCR3-positive naive CD8 T cells. Among CD8+ T cells, naive ones were CD45RO-CCR7+CD27+CD95-. Carrying UMI labels, the TRB cDNA libraries were prepared through 5' RACE. Following a re-call of the 5' RACE reads, TCRdb has one entry per CDR3 protein and lacks DNA. The sample yields some 150,000 distinct CDR3 sequences, of which the top ten take up about 0.48%. The study, taken as a whole, reports: When CXCR3-positive naive cells were set against CXCR3-negative naive cells, the former had more hydrophobic TRB CDR3s. Expression of CXCR3 was partially reduced after cryopreservation, and fresh PBMCs were used in most assays. Within a donor, both naive subsets shared TRBV-TRBJ usage, unlike memory cells.

The CDR3 sequence is 13 residues long. Germline CDR1 is MNHEY and CDR2 is SMNVEV (reference sequence). The sequenced material came from naive CXCR3+ CD8+ T cells from blood. The subset was: CD45RO-CCR7+CD27+CD95- naive CD8+ T cells expressing CXCR3 (TNR3+). The clonotype was recovered from a human donor in good health. Some clones in this sample may be carry-over from other donors' samples. The chain uses TRBV27 and TRBJ1-5; TCRdb proposes TRBD1, but this gene call is untestable without DNA. CDR3 protein: CASSYAGVQPQHF.